This T cell receptor (beta chain) was identified in a study of beta chain features in type 1 diabetes. Trimming removed 1 base at V and 1 base at J, with 11 bases between. The CDR3 has 15 residues. CDR1 SGHDT and CDR2 YYEEEE come from the germline V gene. Expressed TCRB transcripts were sequenced after all isolated RNA was converted to cDNA. Some clones are missing from TCRdb's copy, which holds only in-frame ones; the method was immunoSEQ multiplex PCR. The table shows 350,000 to 450,000 clones, with roughly 16% occurring only once. The clonotype originates from a woman aged 18-29 years in good health. The sample consisted of naive CD4+ T cells from blood. V and J are TRBV5-6 and TRBJ2-5; D not certain. CDR3 sequence (DNA): TGTGCCAGCAGCTTGTCCGGCAGGCGCCAAGAGACCCAGTACTTC. Its protein product is CASSLSGRRQETQYF.